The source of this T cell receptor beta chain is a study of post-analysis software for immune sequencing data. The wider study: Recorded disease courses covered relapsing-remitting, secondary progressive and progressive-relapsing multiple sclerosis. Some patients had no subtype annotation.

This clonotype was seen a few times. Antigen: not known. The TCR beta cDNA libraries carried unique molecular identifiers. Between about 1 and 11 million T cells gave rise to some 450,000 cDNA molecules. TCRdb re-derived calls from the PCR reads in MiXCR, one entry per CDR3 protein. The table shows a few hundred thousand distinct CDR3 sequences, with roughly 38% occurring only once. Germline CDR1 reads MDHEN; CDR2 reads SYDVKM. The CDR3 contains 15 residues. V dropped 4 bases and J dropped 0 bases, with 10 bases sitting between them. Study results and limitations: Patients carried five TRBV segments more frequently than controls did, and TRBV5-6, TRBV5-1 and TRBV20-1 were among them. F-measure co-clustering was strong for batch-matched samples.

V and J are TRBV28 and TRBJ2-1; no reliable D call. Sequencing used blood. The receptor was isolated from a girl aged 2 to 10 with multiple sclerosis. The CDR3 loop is CASSSGASSYNEQFF. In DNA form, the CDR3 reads TGTGCCAGCAGTTCAGGCGCGAGCTCCTACAATGAGCAGTTCTTC.